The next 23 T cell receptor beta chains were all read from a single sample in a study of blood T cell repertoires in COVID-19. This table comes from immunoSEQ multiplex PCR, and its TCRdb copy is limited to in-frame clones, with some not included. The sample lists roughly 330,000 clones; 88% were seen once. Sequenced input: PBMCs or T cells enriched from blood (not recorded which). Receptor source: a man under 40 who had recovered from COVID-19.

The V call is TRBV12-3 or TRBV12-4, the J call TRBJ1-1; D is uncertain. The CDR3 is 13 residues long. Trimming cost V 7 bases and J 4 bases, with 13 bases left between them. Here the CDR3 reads CASTLSSGTEAFF. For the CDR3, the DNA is TGTGCCAGCACTCTCTCGAGTGGCACTGAAGCTTTCTTT.

The CDR3 loop is CASSPLRSGNTIYF. Written as DNA, the CDR3 is TGTGCCAGCAGCCCCCTCCGCTCTGGAAACACCATATATTTT. V is TRBV3-1 (or the pseudogene TRBV3-2) and J is TRBJ1-3, with no clear D. This CDR3 has 14 amino acids. The V end lost 4 bases, the J end lost 0 bases, and 7 bases lay between the germline ends. Germline V gene data show CDR1 as LGHDT and CDR2 as YNNKEL (reference sequence).

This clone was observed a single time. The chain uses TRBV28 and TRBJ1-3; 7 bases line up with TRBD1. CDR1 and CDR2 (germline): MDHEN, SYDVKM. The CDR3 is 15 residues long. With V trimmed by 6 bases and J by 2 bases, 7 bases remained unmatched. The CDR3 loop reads CASRGGQVPGNTIYF. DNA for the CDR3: TGTGCCAGCAGGGGTGGACAGGTCCCTGGAAACACCATATATTTT.

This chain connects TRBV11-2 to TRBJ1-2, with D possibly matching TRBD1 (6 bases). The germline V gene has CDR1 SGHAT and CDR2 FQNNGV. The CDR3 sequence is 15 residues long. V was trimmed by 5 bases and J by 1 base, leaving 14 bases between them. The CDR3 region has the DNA TGTGCCAGCAGCCCAGGACAGTCCCATAACTATGGCTACACCTTC. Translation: CASSPGQSHNYGYTF.

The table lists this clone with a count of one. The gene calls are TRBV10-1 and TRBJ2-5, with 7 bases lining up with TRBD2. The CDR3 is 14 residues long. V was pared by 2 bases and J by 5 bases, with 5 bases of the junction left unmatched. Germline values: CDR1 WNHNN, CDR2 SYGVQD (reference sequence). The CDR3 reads CASSERGDWETQYF. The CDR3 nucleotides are TGCGCCAGCAGTGAGCGGGGGGACTGGGAGACCCAGTACTTC.

Here the CDR3 DNA reads TGCGCCAGCAGCTTGGACATGGGGGGAGGAAACACCATATATTTT. Its translation is CASSLDMGGGNTIYF. The chain is built from TRBV5-1 and TRBJ1-3, with D possibly being TRBD1 (5 bases). CDR3 size: 15 residues. Germline V gene lookup returns CDR1 SGHRS and CDR2 YFSETQ. V dropped 0 bases and J dropped 4 bases, with 11 bases sitting between them.

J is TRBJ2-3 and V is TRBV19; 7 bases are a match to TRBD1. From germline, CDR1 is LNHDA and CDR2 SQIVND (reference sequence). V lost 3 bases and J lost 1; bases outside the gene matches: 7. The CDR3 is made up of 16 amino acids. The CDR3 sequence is CASSIRFTGGTDTQYF. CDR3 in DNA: TGTGCCAGTAGTATTCGGTTCACAGGGGGCACAGATACGCAGTATTTT.

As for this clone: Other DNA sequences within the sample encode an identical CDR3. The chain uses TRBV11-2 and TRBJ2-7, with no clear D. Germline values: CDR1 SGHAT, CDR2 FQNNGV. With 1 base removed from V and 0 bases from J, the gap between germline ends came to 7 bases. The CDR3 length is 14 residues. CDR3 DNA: TGTGCCAGCAGCTTAGGGCAGGCCTCCTACGAGCAGTACTTC. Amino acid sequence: CASSLGQASYEQYF.

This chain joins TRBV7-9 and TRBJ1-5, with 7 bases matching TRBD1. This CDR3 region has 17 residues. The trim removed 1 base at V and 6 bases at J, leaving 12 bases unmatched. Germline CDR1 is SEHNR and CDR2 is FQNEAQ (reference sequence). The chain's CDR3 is CASSLDRKGTVVQPQHF. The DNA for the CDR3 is TGTGCCAGCAGCTTAGACCGGAAGGGGACAGTGGTTCAGCCCCAGCATTTT.

CDR3 sequence (DNA): TGTGCCACCCGGGGACATCCTGATCAGCCCCAGCATTTT. Amino acids: CATRGHPDQPQHF. The genes are TRBV24-1 and TRBJ1-5, with D possibly TRBD1 on 6 matching bases. This CDR3 region has 13 residues. Trimming shortened V by 9 bases and J by 5 bases, and 13 bases separated the two germline ends. Germline V gene lookup returns CDR1 KGHDR and CDR2 SFDVKD.

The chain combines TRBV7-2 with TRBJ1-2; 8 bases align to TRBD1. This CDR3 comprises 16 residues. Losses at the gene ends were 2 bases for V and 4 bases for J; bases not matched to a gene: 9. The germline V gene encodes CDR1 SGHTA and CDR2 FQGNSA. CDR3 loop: CASSLRTGTLSYGYTF. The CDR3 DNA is TGTGCCAGCAGCTTAAGGACAGGGACTTTGAGCTATGGCTACACCTTC. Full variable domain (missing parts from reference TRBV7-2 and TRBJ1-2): GAGVSQSPSNKVTEKGKDVELRCDPISGHTALYWYRQSLGQGLEFLIYFQGNSAPDKSGLPSDRFSAERTGGSVSTLTIQRTQQEDSAVYLCASSLRTGTLSYGYTFGSGTRLTVV.

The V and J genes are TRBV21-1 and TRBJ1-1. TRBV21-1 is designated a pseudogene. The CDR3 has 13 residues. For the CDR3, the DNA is TGTGCCAGCAGCATCTCCGTGAACACTGAAGCTTTCTTT. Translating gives CASSISVNTEAFF.

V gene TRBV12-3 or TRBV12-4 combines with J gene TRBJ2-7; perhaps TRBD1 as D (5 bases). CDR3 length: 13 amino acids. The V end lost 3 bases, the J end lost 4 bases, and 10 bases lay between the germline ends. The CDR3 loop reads CASSFQGWYEQYF. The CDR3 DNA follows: TGTGCCAGCAGTTTCCAGGGCTGGTACGAGCAGTACTTC.

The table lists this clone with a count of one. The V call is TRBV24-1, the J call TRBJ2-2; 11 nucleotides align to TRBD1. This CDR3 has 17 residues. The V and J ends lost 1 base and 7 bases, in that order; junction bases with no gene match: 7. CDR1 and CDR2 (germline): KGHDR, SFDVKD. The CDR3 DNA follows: TGTGCCACCAGTGATTTCGGAGGACAGGGGGCCGGCGGGGAGCTGTTTTTT. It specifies CATSDFGGQGAGGELFF.

The CDR3, as DNA: TGTGCCAGCAGCTTGGCGGGGACTGACGGAGAGACCCAGTACTTC. Its protein product is CASSLAGTDGETQYF. The chain uses TRBV5-8 and TRBJ2-5; a possible D gene is TRBD2 (6 bases). The CDR3 sequence is 15 residues long. Germline CDR1 and CDR2: SGHTS and YDEGEE. V shed 0 bases and J shed 4 bases, with 13 bases lying between them.

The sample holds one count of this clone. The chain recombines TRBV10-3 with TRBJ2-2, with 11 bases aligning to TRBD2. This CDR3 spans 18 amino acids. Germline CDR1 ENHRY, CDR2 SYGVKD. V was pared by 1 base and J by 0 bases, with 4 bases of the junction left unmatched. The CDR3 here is CAISEYLAGGSNTGELFF. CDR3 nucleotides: TGTGCCATCAGTGAGTACCTAGCGGGGGGATCGAACACCGGGGAGCTGTTTTTT.

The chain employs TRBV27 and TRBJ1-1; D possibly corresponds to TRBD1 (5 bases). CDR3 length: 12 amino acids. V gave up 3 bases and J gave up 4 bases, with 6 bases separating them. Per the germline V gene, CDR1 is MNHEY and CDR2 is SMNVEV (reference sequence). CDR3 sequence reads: CASSFTGTEAFF. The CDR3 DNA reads TGTGCCAGCAGTTTCACAGGCACTGAAGCTTTCTTT.

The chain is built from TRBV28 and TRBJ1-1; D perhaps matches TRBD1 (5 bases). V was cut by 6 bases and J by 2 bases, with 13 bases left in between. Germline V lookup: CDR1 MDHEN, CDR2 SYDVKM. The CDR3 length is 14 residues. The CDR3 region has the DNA TGTGCCAGCAGAGCCCTCCAGGGAAACACTGAAGCTTTCTTT. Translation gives CASRALQGNTEAFF.

The CDR3 coding sequence is TGTGCCAGCTCACCGAGACAGGAGAGCTCCTACGAGCAGTACTTC. Translated, it gives CASSPRQESSYEQYF. J is TRBJ2-7 and V is TRBV18, with D perhaps TRBD1 (6 bases). This CDR3 has 15 amino acids. Germline CDR1 is KGHSH and CDR2 is LQKENI. The V and J ends lost 3 bases and 0 bases respectively, with 12 bases between them.

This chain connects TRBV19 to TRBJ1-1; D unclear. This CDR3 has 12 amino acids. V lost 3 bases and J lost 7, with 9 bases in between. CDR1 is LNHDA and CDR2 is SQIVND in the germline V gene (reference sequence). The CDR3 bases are TGTGCCAGTAGTATTAGCCAGTTTGAAGCTTTCTTT. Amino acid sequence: CASSISQFEAFF.

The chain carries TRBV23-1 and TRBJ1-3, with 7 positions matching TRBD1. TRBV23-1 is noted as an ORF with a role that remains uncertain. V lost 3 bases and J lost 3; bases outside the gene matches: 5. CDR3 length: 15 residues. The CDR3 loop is CASSHPRDSGNTIYF. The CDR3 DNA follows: TGCGCCAGCAGTCACCCCCGGGACAGTGGAAACACCATATATTTT.

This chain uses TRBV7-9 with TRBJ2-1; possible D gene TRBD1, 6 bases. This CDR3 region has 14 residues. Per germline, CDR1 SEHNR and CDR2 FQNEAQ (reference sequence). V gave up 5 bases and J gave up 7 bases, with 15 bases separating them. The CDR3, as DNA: TGTGCCAGCAGCCAAATAACCCAGGGGAATGAGCAGTTCTTC. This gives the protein CASSQITQGNEQFF. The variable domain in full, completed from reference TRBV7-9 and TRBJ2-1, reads DTGVSQNPRHKITKRGQNVTFRCDPISEHNRLYWYRQTLGQGPEFLTYFQNEAQLEKSRLLSDRFSAERPKGSFSTLEIQRTEQGDSAMYLCASSQITQGNEQFFGPGTRLTVL.

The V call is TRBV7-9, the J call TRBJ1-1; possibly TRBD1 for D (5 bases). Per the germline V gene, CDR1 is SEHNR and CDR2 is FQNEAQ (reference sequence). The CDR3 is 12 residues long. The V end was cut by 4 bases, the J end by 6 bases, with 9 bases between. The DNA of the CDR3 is TGTGCCAGCAGCTCGCAGGGTGCTGAAGCTTTCTTT. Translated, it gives CASSSQGAEAFF.